This T cell receptor beta chain was identified in a study of cytomegalovirus exposure and HLA in healthy donors. The PCR had 60 Vbeta and 13 Jbeta primers. In the authors' workflow: In a later analysis, around 11 million of about 80 million unique beta chains occurred in at least two donors. Sequencing used immunoSEQ multiplex PCR; TCRdb keeps in-frame clones, though not all of them. V and J calls and clone size are as listed in that table; D and trimming were resolved from the DNA. The sample includes some 85,000 clones, around 77% of them seen just once. Germline-derived CDR1 and CDR2 are MNHEY and SVGAGI. CDR3 length equals 15 residues. Between the trimmed V and J ends, which lost 4 bases and 2 bases, there was a span of 11 bases. This clone is a singleton in its sample.

The sequence derives from a young man in good health and CMV-seronegative. V is TRBV6-5 and J is TRBJ1-4, with D perhaps matching TRBD1 (6 bases). The material sequenced was PBMCs. CDR3 nucleotide sequence: TGTGCCAGCAGTTCACAGGGTCCTACTAATGAAAAACTGTTTTTT. Translating gives CASSSQGPTNEKLFF.